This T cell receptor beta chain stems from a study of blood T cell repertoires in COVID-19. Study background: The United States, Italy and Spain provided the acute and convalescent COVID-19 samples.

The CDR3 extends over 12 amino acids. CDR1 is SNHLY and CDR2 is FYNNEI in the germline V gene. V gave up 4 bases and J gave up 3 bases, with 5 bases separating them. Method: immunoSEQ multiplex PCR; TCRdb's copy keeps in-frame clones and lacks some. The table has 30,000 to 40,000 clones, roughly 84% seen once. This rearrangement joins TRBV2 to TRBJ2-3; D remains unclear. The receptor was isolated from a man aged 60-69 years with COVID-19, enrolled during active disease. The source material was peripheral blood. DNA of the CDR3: TGTGCCAGCAGTGCTTTGACAGATACGCAGTATTTT. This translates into CASSALTDTQYF.